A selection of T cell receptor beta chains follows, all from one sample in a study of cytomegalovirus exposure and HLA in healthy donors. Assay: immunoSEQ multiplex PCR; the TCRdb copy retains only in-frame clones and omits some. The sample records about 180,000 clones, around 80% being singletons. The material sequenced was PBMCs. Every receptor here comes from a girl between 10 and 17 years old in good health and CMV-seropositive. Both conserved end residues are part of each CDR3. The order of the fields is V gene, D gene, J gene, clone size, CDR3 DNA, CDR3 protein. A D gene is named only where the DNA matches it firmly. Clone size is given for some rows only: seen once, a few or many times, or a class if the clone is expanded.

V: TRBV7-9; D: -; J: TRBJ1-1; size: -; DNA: TGTGCCAGCAGCCCCACCCCAGGGGACACTGAAGCTTTCTTT; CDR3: CASSPTPGDTEAFF
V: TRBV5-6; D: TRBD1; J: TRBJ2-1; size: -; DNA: TGTGCCAGCAGCTCTCACAGGGGGGAAATCTACAATGAGCAGTTCTTC; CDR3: CASSSHRGEIYNEQFF
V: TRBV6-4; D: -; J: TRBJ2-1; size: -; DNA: TGTGCCAGCAGTGCAGGATTTACCAATGAGCAGTTCTTC; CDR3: CASSAGFTNEQFF
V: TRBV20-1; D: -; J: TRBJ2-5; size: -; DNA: TGCAGTGCTTCACTAGCCGAGACCCAGTACTTC; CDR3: CSASLAETQYF
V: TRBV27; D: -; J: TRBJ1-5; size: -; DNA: TGTGCCAGCAGTTTAGGGGGCACCCATAATCAGCCCCAGCATTTT; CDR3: CASSLGGTHNQPQHF
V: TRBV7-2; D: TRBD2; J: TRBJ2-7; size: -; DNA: TGTGCCAGCAGCTTAGATGCGGGAGGGCCGAGAGAGCAGTACTTC; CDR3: CASSLDAGGPREQYF
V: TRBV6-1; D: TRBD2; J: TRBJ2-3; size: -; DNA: TGTGCCAGCACCTCGGGACTAGGGGGCACAGATACGCAGTATTTT; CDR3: CASTSGLGGTDTQYF
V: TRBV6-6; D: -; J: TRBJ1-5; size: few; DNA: TGTGCCAGCAGTTCCCAGGGTTCCAATCAGCCCCAGCATTTT; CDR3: CASSSQGSNQPQHF
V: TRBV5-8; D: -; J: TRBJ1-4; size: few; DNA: TGTGCCAGCAGCCTCGTGATCTCAGGGATCTATGAAAAACTGTTTTTT; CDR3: CASSLVISGIYEKLFF
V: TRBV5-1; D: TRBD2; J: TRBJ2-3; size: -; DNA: TGCGCCAGCACCCCAGCGGGGGCTAGCACAGATACGCAGTATTTT; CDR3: CASTPAGASTDTQYF